The 18 T cell receptor beta chains below come from one sample, sequenced in a study of blood T cell repertoires in COVID-19. Sequenced by immunoSEQ multiplex PCR; TCRdb stores in-frame clones only, minus some. The data show about 99,000 clones, roughly 82% seen once. Input material: peripheral blood. The receptors were sampled from a human donor in a cohort sampled during active COVID-19.

The chain couples TRBV24-1 to TRBJ2-5; 8 bases line up with TRBD2. The CDR3 runs to 16 residues. Losses at the gene ends were 3 bases for V and 5 bases for J; bases not matched to a gene: 10. Germline CDR1 KGHDR, CDR2 SFDVKD. The CDR3 coding sequence is TGTGCCACCAGTGATGGAATCGGGGGGGCCCGGGAGACCCAGTACTTC. Translating it yields CATSDGIGGARETQYF.

The chain carries TRBV5-1 and TRBJ2-2, with D tentatively TRBD1 (5 bases). Trimming removed 4 bases at V and 7 bases at J, with 17 bases between. The CDR3 covers 15 residues. Looked up from germline, CDR1 is SGHRS and CDR2 is YFSETQ. CDR3: CASSEGVGFNGELFF. As DNA, the CDR3 is TGCGCCAGCAGCGAAGGGGTAGGGTTCAACGGGGAGCTGTTTTTT.

V and J are TRBV3-1 (or the pseudogene TRBV3-2) and TRBJ2-2; D remains unclear. The CDR3 is 16 residues long. The V gene's germline CDR1 is LGHDT and CDR2 YNNKEL (reference sequence). V gave up 1 base and J gave up 1 base, with 10 bases separating them. CDR3 sequence (DNA): TGTGCCAGCAGCCAAGTAGTTGCGATGAACACCGGGGAGCTGTTTTTT. Translated, it gives CASSQVVAMNTGELFF.

This rearrangement joins TRBV19 to TRBJ2-2; TRBD2 agrees at 8 bases. The CDR3 length is 17 residues. From germline, CDR1 is LNHDA and CDR2 SQIVND (reference sequence). V shed 3 bases and J 0 bases; nucleotides not matched to a gene: 6. This chain's CDR3 is CASSIRLAGANTGELFF. The CDR3 DNA sequence: TGTGCCAGTAGTATTCGGCTAGCGGGCGCGAACACCGGGGAGCTGTTTTTT.

This clone was detected a few times. The rearrangement joins TRBV10-3 to TRBJ2-1; 9 bases map to TRBD2. Trimming cost V 10 bases and J 5 bases; bases outside gene matches: 6. CDR1 and CDR2 (germline): ENHRY, SYGVKD. The CDR3 has 13 residues. The CDR3 region is CATEKRGDNEQFF. The CDR3 bases are TGTGCCACCGAGAAGCGGGGGGACAATGAGCAGTTCTTC.

This chain joins TRBV7-3 and TRBJ2-3, with TRBD2 matching over 8 bases. The germline gives CDR1 SGHTA, CDR2 FQGTGA. The length of the CDR3 is 17 residues. With 2 bases clipped from V and 2 bases from J, the junction kept 9 bases outside the gene matches. The CDR3 here is CASSLLAAGVPTDTQYF. The CDR3 coding sequence is TGTGCCAGCAGCTTACTAGCAGCGGGGGTCCCCACAGATACGCAGTATTTT.

The chain employs TRBV27 and TRBJ1-1; maybe TRBD1 (5 bases). Germline V CDR1 and CDR2: MNHEY, SMNVEV (reference sequence). There are 13 residues in the CDR3. V was pared by 6 bases and J by 8 bases, with 16 bases between. This chain's CDR3 is CASRGGENREAFF. CDR3 in DNA: TGTGCCAGCAGGGGAGGAGAAAACAGGGAAGCTTTCTTT.

The chain has TRBV18 and TRBJ1-3; D is unresolved. Per germline, CDR1 KGHSH and CDR2 LQKENI. Trimming cost V 6 bases and J 3 bases, with 6 bases left between them. The CDR3 has 12 amino acids. The CDR3 nucleotides are TGTGCCAGCTCTCAGGTTGGAAACACCATATATTTT. Its translation: CASSQVGNTIYF.

This clone has just a few counts. The rearrangement links TRBV3-1 (or the pseudogene TRBV3-2) to TRBJ1-4; tentative D call: TRBD1 (5 bases). The germline V and J ends were trimmed by 0 bases and 8 bases, with 19 bases remaining between them. The CDR3 is made up of 17 amino acids. Germline CDR1 LGHDT, CDR2 YNNKEL (reference sequence). The CDR3 loop is CASSQEVFSRVGEKLFF. As DNA, the CDR3 is TGTGCCAGCAGCCAAGAGGTATTCTCCAGGGTGGGAGAAAAACTGTTTTTT.

The chain uses TRBV7-2 and TRBJ2-2; TRBD2 matches 9 bases. There are 15 residues in the CDR3. Trimming cost V 4 bases and J 6 bases; bases outside gene matches: 6. Germline V lookup: CDR1 SGHTA, CDR2 FQGNSA. The CDR3: CASSSPSGAPGELFF. CDR3 DNA: TGTGCCAGCAGCTCCCCTAGCGGGGCCCCCGGGGAGCTGTTTTTT. Drawing the rest from reference TRBV7-2 and TRBJ2-2, the complete variable domain is GAGVSQSPSNKVTEKGKDVELRCDPISGHTALYWYRQSLGQGLEFLIYFQGNSAPDKSGLPSDRFSAERTGGSVSTLTIQRTQQEDSAVYLCASSSPSGAPGELFFGEGSRLTVL.

The chain is built from TRBV18 and TRBJ1-6, with 7 bases lining up with TRBD1. This CDR3 contains 15 residues. V shed 2 bases, J shed 5 bases, and the junction held 3 bases outside the gene matches. The germline V gene encodes CDR1 KGHSH and CDR2 LQKENI. CDR3 loop: CASSPIQGNNSPLHF. CDR3 sequence (DNA): TGTGCCAGCTCACCAATACAGGGGAATAATTCACCCCTCCACTTT.

The chain combines TRBV15 with TRBJ2-2; perhaps TRBD1 as D (6 bases). The germline CDR1 and CDR2 sequences are LNHNV and YYDKDF (reference sequence). The CDR3 sequence is 16 residues long. The V end was cut by 1 base, the J end by 5 bases, with 14 bases between. The CDR3 sequence is CATSRVGAGVTGELFF. The CDR3 DNA reads as TGTGCCACCAGCAGAGTTGGGGCAGGGGTGACCGGGGAGCTGTTTTTT.

The chain carries TRBV6-5 and TRBJ1-2; the D gene is possibly TRBD1 (6 bases). The V end lost 6 bases, the J end lost 10 bases, and 15 bases lay between the germline ends. The germline V gene has CDR1 MNHEY and CDR2 SVGAGI. CDR3 length: 12 residues. The CDR3 protein is CASSASRGTYTF. The CDR3 DNA reads as TGTGCCAGCAGCGCCTCCAGGGGTACCTACACCTTC.

This chain connects TRBV18 to TRBJ2-5, with TRBD1 matching 9 bases. The CDR3 extends over 16 amino acids. The junction had 12 bases not matched to a gene; V was cut back by 5 bases and J by 5 bases. Germline V CDR1 and CDR2: KGHSH, LQKENI. DNA of the CDR3: TGTGCCAGCTCAGCGCTCGGACAGGGGAATAAGGAGACCCAGTACTTC. Translation gives CASSALGQGNKETQYF.

The V gene is TRBV21-1, the J gene TRBJ2-7; TRBD2 is the table's D call and was not checked against the DNA. TRBV21-1 has pseudogene status. The CDR3 consists of 15 residues. The chain's CDR3 is CASSIRTLSSYEQYF. For the CDR3, the DNA is TGTGCCAGCAGCATCCGGACTCTGAGCTCCTACGAGCAGTACTTC.

This clone showed up just once. This rearrangement joins TRBV2 to TRBJ1-1; 9 nucleotides agree with TRBD1. The trim removed 8 bases at V and 10 bases at J, leaving 20 bases unmatched. This CDR3 spans 16 amino acids. Germline V gene sequence: CDR1 SNHLY, CDR2 FYNNEI. DNA of the CDR3: TGTGCCAGCGCTCAGAACCCGACAGGGGGTCGTGTGGCAGCTTTCTTT. It codes for CASAQNPTGGRVAAFF. Based on the CDR3 plus reference TRBV2 and TRBJ1-1, the full variable domain is EPEVTQTPSHQVTQMGQEVILRCVPISNHLYFYWYRQILGQKVEFLVSFYNNEISEKSEIFDDQFSVERPDGSNFTLKIRSTKLEDSAMYFCASAQNPTGGRVAAFFGQGTRLTVV.

The J gene is TRBJ2-2, the V gene TRBV7-3, with D tentatively TRBD2 (6 bases). The CDR3 is made up of 13 amino acids. The ends were cut back, 6 bases at V and 4 bases at J, with 9 bases in the middle. Per the germline V gene, CDR1 is SGHTA and CDR2 is FQGTGA. CDR3 protein: CASSRSGTGELFF. As DNA, the CDR3 is TGTGCCAGCAGTCGTAGCGGCACCGGGGAGCTGTTTTTT.

The gene calls are TRBV5-1 and TRBJ2-2; possibly TRBD1 for D (6 bases). The CDR3 loop spans 14 amino acids. Trimming took off 2 bases at V and 3 bases at J, with 8 bases between the two ends. Germline V gene lookup returns CDR1 SGHRS and CDR2 YFSETQ. DNA of the CDR3: TGCGCCAGCAGCTTCGGACAGCACACCGGGGAGCTGTTTTTT. It is translated as CASSFGQHTGELFF.